The rows below give T cell receptor beta chains drawn from one sample of a study of CD8 T cells in Susac syndrome. TCRdb passed the immunoSEQ multiplex PCR reads through MiXCR, listing each CDR3 protein once. This repertoire shows some 200,000 distinct CDR3 sequences, more than 90% found once; its top ten account for approximately 0.1%. Material: CD4+ T cells from PBMCs. All receptors come from a human donor with Susac syndrome. Both conserved end residues are part of each CDR3. D genes are given only for firm matches. Size tells how often a clone was seen (once, few, many) or the class of an expanded clone, and some rows leave it out.

j_call v_call d_call clone_size cdr3_aa cdr3_nt
TRBJ2-1 TRBV6-5 - - CASSYSPGTQVYNEQFF TGTGCCAGCAGTTACTCGCCAGGGACTCAGGTGTACAATGAGCAGTTCTTC
TRBJ2-3 TRBV13 - - CASSLRTVRTDTQYF TGTGCCAGCAGCCTTAGGACTGTTCGCACAGATACGCAGTATTTT
TRBJ2-1 TRBV6-5 - - CASVSLGLQFF TGTGCCAGCGTCTCGTTAGGATTGCAGTTCTTC
TRBJ1-4 TRBV5-1 - - CASSLSRDHEKLFF TGCGCCAGCAGCTTGTCCAGAGATCATGAAAAACTGTTTTTT
TRBJ2-2 TRBV7-9 - - CASSLVLSTGTGELFF TGTGCCAGCAGCTTAGTCCTTTCAACAGGGACCGGGGAGCTGTTTTTT
TRBJ2-7 TRBV7-2 - - CASSLRTRIYEQYF TGTGCCAGCAGCTTAAGGACGCGGATCTACGAGCAGTACTTC
TRBJ1-2 TRBV9 TRBD1 - CASSVDDRALSGYTF TGTGCCAGCAGCGTAGACGACAGGGCTCTTAGTGGCTACACCTTC
TRBJ2-5 TRBV7-9 - - CASSQAEYQETQYF TGTGCCAGCAGCCAAGCGGAGTACCAAGAGACCCAGTACTTC
TRBJ2-3 TRBV25-1 TRBD2 once CASSAAGGDTQYF TGTGCCAGCAGTGCGGCGGGGGGAGATACGCAGTATTTT
TRBJ2-5 TRBV6-5 - - CASSYSAGTETQYF TGTGCCAGCAGTTACTCGGCCGGGACGGAGACCCAGTACTTC
TRBJ2-5 TRBV20-1 - - CSARDRGKRETQYF TGCAGTGCTAGAGATAGGGGGAAAAGAGAGACCCAGTACTTC
TRBJ1-5 TRBV12-3/TRBV12-4 - once CASSTWGAIQPQHF TGTGCCAGCAGTACATGGGGGGCTATTCAGCCCCAGCATTTT
TRBJ2-5 TRBV15 - once CATSRVAALETQYF TGTGCCACCAGCAGAGTCGCCGCGTTAGAGACCCAGTACTTC